This is a list of T cell receptor beta chains from one sample in a study of blood T cell repertoires in COVID-19. Sequenced by immunoSEQ multiplex PCR; TCRdb stores in-frame clones only, minus some. The data show 180,000 or so clones, with approximately 83% seen just once and roughly 8% held by the top ten. What was sequenced was peripheral blood. The source is a man in his sixties with acute or convalescent COVID-19. Each CDR3 is given with its conserved first and last residue. The D gene is left open where the match is weak. Clone size is given for some rows only: seen once, a few or many times, or a class if the clone is expanded.

clone size,V gene,J gene,D gene,CDR3 protein,CDR3 DNA
.,TRBV27,TRBJ1-5,TRBD1,CASSRQGRGAQPQHF,TGTGCCAGCAGTCGACAGGGGAGGGGTGCTCAGCCCCAGCATTTT
once,TRBV5-1,TRBJ1-1,.,CASSPGGSTEAFF,TGCGCCAGCAGCCCGGGGGGTTCCACTGAAGCTTTCTTT
.,TRBV7-3,TRBJ1-6,TRBD1,CASSVTGGNNSPLHF,TGTGCCAGCAGCGTGACAGGGGGTAATAATTCACCCCTCCACTTT
once,TRBV7-3,TRBJ2-1,.,CASSLQGEDEQFF,TGTGCCAGCAGTCTACAGGGTGAGGATGAGCAGTTCTTC
.,TRBV27,TRBJ2-2,TRBD1,CASSSVPGTGSSNTGELFF,TGTGCCAGCAGTAGCGTTCCCGGGACAGGGTCCTCGAACACCGGGGAGCTGTTTTTT
.,TRBV3-1/TRBV3-2,TRBJ2-5,TRBD2,CASSQAGLGGGQETQYF,TGTGCCAGCAGCCAAGCGGGATTGGGGGGGGGTCAAGAGACCCAGTACTTC
.,TRBV7-9,TRBJ2-1,TRBD2,CASSGRLAGVVNEQFF,TGTGCCAGCAGCGGTAGACTAGCGGGAGTGGTCAATGAGCAGTTCTTC
.,TRBV7-3,TRBJ2-1,.,CASSLIPREGEQFF,TGTGCCAGCAGCTTAATACCGCGGGAAGGTGAGCAGTTCTTC
.,TRBV27,TRBJ2-7,.,CASSLFVVTASSYEQYF,TGTGCCAGCAGTTTATTCGTTGTGACAGCAAGCTCCTACGAGCAGTACTTC
.,TRBV28,TRBJ1-1,TRBD1,CASSGRTTGDLNTEAFF,TGTGCCAGCAGTGGACGCACGACAGGGGATCTGAACACTGAAGCTTTCTTT
.,TRBV5-1,TRBJ2-1,TRBD2,CASSLGGGRGNNEQFF,TGCGCCAGCAGCTTGGGTGGCGGGAGGGGGAACAATGAGCAGTTCTTC
.,TRBV29-1,TRBJ2-1,TRBD2,CSAKTSGYEQFF,TGCAGCGCCAAGACTAGCGGCTATGAGCAGTTCTTC
.,TRBV7-9,TRBJ1-2,.,CASSLASGLGYTF,TGTGCCAGCAGCTTAGCCAGCGGCCTGGGCTACACCTTC
.,TRBV6-1,TRBJ2-3,TRBD1,CASRERGRTTDTQYF,TGTGCCAGCCGTGAGAGGGGGCGCACCACAGATACGCAGTATTTT
few,TRBV27,TRBJ2-7,TRBD2,CASSYRLAGGRSYEQYF,TGTGCCAGCAGTTACCGACTAGCGGGAGGGCGCTCCTACGAGCAGTACTTC
once,TRBV9,TRBJ1-6,TRBD1,CASTPSGTGGSPLHF,TGTGCCAGCACCCCCTCCGGGACAGGGGGTTCACCCCTCCACTTT
.,TRBV20-1,TRBJ1-1,.,CSARASTEAFF,TGCAGTGCTAGAGCCTCCACTGAAGCTTTCTTT
.,TRBV28,TRBJ1-2,TRBD1,CASSPRAGGLYGYTF,TGTGCCAGCAGTCCCCGGGCAGGGGGACTCTATGGCTACACCTTC
.,TRBV5-4,TRBJ2-1,TRBD1,CASRMTGLDNEQFF,TGTGCCAGCAGGATGACAGGGTTGGACAATGAGCAGTTCTTC
.,TRBV5-1,TRBJ1-2,TRBD1,CASSLGQANYGYTF,TGCGCCAGCAGCCTCGGACAGGCTAACTATGGCTACACCTTC
once,TRBV3-1/TRBV3-2,TRBJ2-7,TRBD2,CASKGLAGYEQYF,TGTGCCAGCAAGGGACTAGCGGGCTACGAGCAGTACTTC
.,TRBV18,TRBJ2-1,TRBD1,CASSRTGTGGREQFF,TGTGCCAGCTCACGAACCGGGACAGGGGGCCGGGAGCAGTTCTTC
.,TRBV5-1,TRBJ2-3,TRBD1,CASSSDRATLHTQYF,TGCGCCAGCAGCTCGGACAGGGCCACTCTACATACGCAGTATTTT
.,TRBV6-5,TRBJ2-3,TRBD1,CASSNPRGREFWQYF,TGTGCCAGCAGTAATCCCAGGGGGCGCGAATTTTGGCAGTATTTT
once,TRBV11-2,TRBJ1-5,.,CASSLGEGFGNQPQHF,TGTGCCAGCAGCTTAGGGGAGGGTTTCGGCAATCAGCCCCAGCATTTT
once,TRBV7-3,TRBJ2-4,.,CASSLTAGSGIQYF,TGTGCCAGCAGCTTAACGGCGGGATCGGGCATTCAGTACTTC
.,TRBV28,TRBJ1-1,.,CASSSGGTEAFF,TGTGCCAGCAGCTCGGGGGGGACTGAAGCTTTCTTT
.,TRBV28,TRBJ2-2,.,CASTPGDNTGELFF,TGTGCCAGCACGCCAGGTGACAACACCGGGGAGCTGTTTTTT
once,TRBV10-3,TRBJ2-5,TRBD2,CAISETSGRAMETQYF,TGTGCCATCAGTGAGACTAGCGGGAGGGCCATGGAGACCCAGTACTTC
.,TRBV4-1,TRBJ2-5,TRBD2,CASSPTGLAGVETQYF,TGCGCCAGCAGTCCGACCGGACTAGCGGGAGTAGAGACCCAGTACTTC
.,TRBV4-1,TRBJ2-3,.,CASSRDSPGDTQYF,TGCGCCAGCAGCCGGGACTCGCCAGGAGATACGCAGTATTTT
once,TRBV9,TRBJ2-3,.,CASSVYGGDGTDTQYF,TGTGCCAGCAGCGTATACGGCGGGGACGGCACAGATACGCAGTATTTT
.,TRBV3-1/TRBV3-2,TRBJ2-1,.,CASSQGQWQFF,TGTGCCAGCAGCCAAGGACAGTGGCAGTTCTTC
few,TRBV30,TRBJ1-5,.,CAWSRRGLGNQPQHF,TGTGCCTGGAGCCGAAGGGGTCTAGGCAATCAGCCCCAGCATTTT
.,TRBV27,TRBJ2-1,.,CASSSSRGNEQFF,TGTGCCAGCAGTTCGTCCCGGGGGAATGAGCAGTTCTTC
once,TRBV15,TRBJ1-2,.,CATSTSTDSTGSNYGYTF,TGTGCCACCAGCACGTCCACCGACAGCACTGGATCTAACTATGGCTACACCTTC
.,TRBV29-1,TRBJ2-7,.,CSVADTYYYEQYF,TGCAGCGTTGCAGACACATACTACTACGAGCAGTACTTC
.,TRBV4-1,TRBJ2-7,.,CASSQDISSLSYEQYF,TGCGCCAGCAGCCAAGATATTTCTAGTTTATCCTACGAGCAGTACTTC
.,TRBV5-1,TRBJ2-1,TRBD1,CASRGGTGAYNEQFF,TGCGCCAGTCGCGGAGGGACAGGGGCCTACAATGAGCAGTTCTTC